This T cell receptor beta chain was recovered during a study of blood T cells in healthy people across ages. Primers used in a second PCR of about 7 to 11 cycles were a sample-barcoded 5' primer and a J-beta primer mix. TCRdb used MiXCR to reprocess the 5' RACE reads, holding one entry per CDR3 protein. The sample lists over 550,000 distinct CDR3 sequences, approximately 30% seen once, with around 16% in the top ten. CDR3 size: 15 residues. CDR1 and CDR2 (germline): MNHNY, SVGAGI (reference sequence). J gave up 6 bases and V 4 bases, and 11 bases lay outside the gene matches. This clonotype was detected many times. Each donor supplied 8 to 10 milliliters of peripheral blood.

This TCR was recovered from a woman older than 75 in good health. The sequenced sample consisted of blood. The gene calls are TRBV6-6 and TRBJ2-5; 7 bases match TRBD2. The CDR3 nucleotides read TGTGCCAGCAGTTCCCTCAGGACTAGTTTGCAGACCCAGTACTTC. Protein: CASSSLRTSLQTQYF.